This T cell receptor (beta chain) was retrieved from a study of blood T cells in healthy people across ages. Study overall: About one barcoded TCR beta cDNA was captured per two T cells.

Comment on this clonotype: Antigen specificity is unknown.

Using a J-beta primer mix together with a sample-barcoded 5' primer, a second PCR was run for roughly 6 to 12 cycles. TCRdb ran MiXCR on the 5' RACE reads and lists one entry per CDR3 protein. Of 780,000 or so distinct CDR3 sequences detected, more than 20% appear once; the ten largest clones hold roughly 3.5%. V shed 5 bases and J shed 8 bases, with 18 bases lying between them. The CDR3 is made up of 14 amino acids. Study-wide results and caveats: Per million T cells, the diversity of TCR beta decreased roughly linearly as age advanced.

These data were also filed under a second study, of T cells of mothers and their children. In that study: Reads recorded for TCR beta CDR3 numbered over 9 million per mother and around 3 million per child. Clones that were microchimeric and persistent were not detected among T cells.

The chain is built from TRBV12-3 or TRBV12-4 and TRBJ1-2, with D maybe TRBD1 (5 bases). Specimen: blood. The receptor's source is a boy aged 5-17 years in good health. DNA of the CDR3: TGTGCCAGCAGTGCAACAGTGGGATGGGGGGGCTACACCTTC. This encodes CASSATVGWGGYTF.